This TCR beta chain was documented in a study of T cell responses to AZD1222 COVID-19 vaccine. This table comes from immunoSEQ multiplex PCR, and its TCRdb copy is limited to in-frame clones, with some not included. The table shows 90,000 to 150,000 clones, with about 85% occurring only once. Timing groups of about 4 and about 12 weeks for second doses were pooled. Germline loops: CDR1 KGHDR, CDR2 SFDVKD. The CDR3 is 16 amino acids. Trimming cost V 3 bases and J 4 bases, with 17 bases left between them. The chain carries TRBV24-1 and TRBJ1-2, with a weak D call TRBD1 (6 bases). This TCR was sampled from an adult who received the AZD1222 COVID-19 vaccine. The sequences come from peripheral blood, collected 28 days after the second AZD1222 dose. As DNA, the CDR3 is TGTGCCACCAGTGATCCCGCAAGGGGGGGCGGCTATGGCTACACCTTC. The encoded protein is CATSDPARGGGYGYTF.